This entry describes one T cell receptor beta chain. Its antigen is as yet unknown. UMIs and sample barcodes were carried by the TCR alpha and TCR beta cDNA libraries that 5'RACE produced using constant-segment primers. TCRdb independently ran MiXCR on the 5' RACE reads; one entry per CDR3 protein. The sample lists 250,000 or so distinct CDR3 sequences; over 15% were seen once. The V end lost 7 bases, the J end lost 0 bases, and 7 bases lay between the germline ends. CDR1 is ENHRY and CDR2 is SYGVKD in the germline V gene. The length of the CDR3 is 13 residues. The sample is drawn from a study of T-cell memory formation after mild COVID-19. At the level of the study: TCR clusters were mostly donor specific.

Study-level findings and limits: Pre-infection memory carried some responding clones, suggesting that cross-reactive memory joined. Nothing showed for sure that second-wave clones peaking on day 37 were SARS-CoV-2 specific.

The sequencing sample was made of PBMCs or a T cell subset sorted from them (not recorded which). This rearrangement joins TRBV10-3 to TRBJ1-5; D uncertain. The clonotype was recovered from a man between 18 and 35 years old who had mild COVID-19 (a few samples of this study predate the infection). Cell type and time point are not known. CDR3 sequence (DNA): TGTGCCATCACCCAGGATAGCAATCAGCCCCAGCATTTT. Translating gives CAITQDSNQPQHF.